A single sample is the source of the 8 T cell receptor beta chains below, sequenced in a study of cytomegalovirus exposure and HLA in healthy donors. TCRdb's table, derived via immunoSEQ multiplex PCR, lists solely in-frame clones and lacks some. Among 110,000 to 150,000 clones listed, approximately 94% were seen once. Specimen: PBMCs. These TCRs come from a man aged 18 to 29 in good health and CMV-seropositive.

The chain couples TRBV9 to TRBJ1-4; the match to TRBD1 covers 9 bases. CDR3 length: 14 amino acids. From germline, CDR1 is SGDLS and CDR2 YYNGEE. The J segment lost 8 bases and the V segment lost 3 bases, leaving 5 bases of the junction unmatched. DNA of the CDR3: TGTGCCAGCAGCGCCACAGGGGGCGCGGAAAAACTGTTTTTT. It encodes CASSATGGAEKLFF.

V gene TRBV5-4 combines with J gene TRBJ2-1, with 14 bases aligning to TRBD2. CDR3 length: 15 residues. Germline values: CDR1 SGHNT, CDR2 YYREEE (reference sequence). The V and J ends lost 5 bases and 7 bases, in that order; junction bases with no gene match: 5. The CDR3 DNA sequence: TGTGCCAGCAGAGCCGGGACTAGCGGGAGTAATGAGCAGTTCTTC. Its translation: CASRAGTSGSNEQFF. Drawing the rest from reference TRBV5-4 and TRBJ2-1, the complete variable domain is ETGVTQSPTHLIKTRGQQVTLRCSSQSGHNTVSWYQQALGQGPQFIFQYYREEENGRGNFPPRFSGLQFPNYSSELNVNALELDDSALYLCASRAGTSGSNEQFFGPGTRLTVL.

The gene calls are TRBV7-2 and TRBJ2-5, with 8 bases lining up with TRBD2. The CDR3 spans 15 residues. Germline CDR1 is SGHTA and CDR2 is FQGNSA. Unmatched junction bases numbered 7, after V lost 1 base and J lost 6 bases. The CDR3 nucleotides read TGTGCCAGCAGCTTAGTTTCCCGGGGGGGACAGACCCAGTACTTC. It codes for CASSLVSRGGQTQYF. The entire variable domain, with the rest obtained from reference TRBV7-2 and TRBJ2-5, is as follows: GAGVSQSPSNKVTEKGKDVELRCDPISGHTALYWYRQSLGQGLEFLIYFQGNSAPDKSGLPSDRFSAERTGGSVSTLTIQRTQQEDSAVYLCASSLVSRGGQTQYFGPGTRLLVL.

The CDR3 spells CASSPRGAVYNEQFF. In DNA form, the CDR3 reads TGTGCCAGCAGCCCCCGTGGGGCGGTATACAATGAGCAGTTCTTC. The V gene is TRBV7-6, the J gene TRBJ2-1; D may be TRBD1 (5 bases). Trimming removed 5 bases from V and 4 bases from J, with 15 bases in between. Looked up from germline, CDR1 is SGHVS and CDR2 is FNYEAQ. There are 15 residues in the CDR3.

V gene TRBV6-1 combines with J gene TRBJ2-2; 8 bases fit TRBD2. Germline V gene data show CDR1 as MNHNS and CDR2 as SASEGT. The V gene end was trimmed by 0 bases and the J gene end by 7 bases; junction bases not matched to a gene: 4. The CDR3 has 15 amino acids. The CDR3 coding sequence is TGTGCCAGCAGTGAAGCAGGGACTAGTATCGGGGAGCTGTTTTTT. Its translation: CASSEAGTSIGELFF.

This chain connects TRBV29-1 to TRBJ1-1; no firm D call. V lost 7 bases to trimming and J lost 4 bases, with 13 bases between them. This CDR3 has 12 residues. Germline CDR1 reads SQVTM; CDR2 reads ANQGSEA. The CDR3 bases are TGCAGCGCGCAGCGAGTGGCCACTGAAGCTTTCTTT. Its translation: CSAQRVATEAFF.

V gene TRBV11-2 combines with J gene TRBJ2-7; the D gene is possibly TRBD2 (6 bases). The length of the CDR3 is 14 residues. The V and J ends lost 1 base and 1 base respectively, with 8 bases between them. Germline V gene sequence: CDR1 SGHAT, CDR2 FQNNGV. The CDR3: CASSLGAGSYEQYF. The CDR3 nucleotides are TGTGCCAGCAGCTTAGGGGCGGGATCCTACGAGCAGTACTTC.

The V and J genes are TRBV6-6 and TRBJ1-5; the D is unclear. The V gene's germline CDR1 is MNHNY and CDR2 SVGAGI (reference sequence). The length of the CDR3 is 13 residues. The V gene lost 7 bases and the J gene lost 4 bases, with 11 bases spanning the gap. CDR3 sequence reads: CASNNGENQPQHF. The CDR3 DNA reads as TGTGCCAGCAACAACGGGGAGAATCAGCCCCAGCATTTT.